One TCR beta chain is described in this entry. Its matching antigen is unknown. Donation came from healthy HIV-negative adults that had no recent acute infections or vaccinations. The data originate from a study of shared clonotypes between healthy human individuals. Study details: Donors were a couple of women and a few men aged 18 to 49. Study outcomes and limitations: Unshared clonotypes carried lower generation probabilities than those common to all four donors.

The germline V gene has CDR1 LNHNV and CDR2 YYDKDF (reference sequence). The CDR3 consists of 16 residues. V lost 0 bases to trimming and J lost 6 bases, with 15 bases between them. In the authors' workflow: ImmunoSEQ output held junction-only sequences without quality scores, so filtering differed. Sequencing was performed with immunoSEQ multiplex PCR; in TCRdb, only in-frame clones are kept and a portion is missing. The V and J calls and the clone size are those of that table, but D and trimming were determined from the DNA. In the table there are 730,000 or so clones, about two thirds of which are singletons.

The V call is TRBV15, the J call TRBJ2-4, with D maybe TRBD1 (6 bases). Sequencing input: memory CD4+ T cells sorted from blood. Described subset: CD45RA-negative fraction. The receptor was derived from a woman aged 30 to 39 in good health. This chain's CDR3 is CATSRDVGGSANIQYF. CDR3 nucleotide sequence: TGTGCCACCAGCAGAGATGTAGGGGGTTCCGCAAACATTCAGTACTTC.